The 8 T cell receptor beta chains below all came from one sample that was sequenced in a study of T-cell reconstitution after alpha-beta-depleted transplantation in children. Study findings and constraints: By one year post-transplant, T-cell counts and diversity largely arose from T cells that were newly produced.

No antigen is known for these receptors. TCRbeta library preparation incorporated unique molecular identifiers. TCRdb reprocessed the PCR reads via MiXCR and lists one record per CDR3 protein. Found here are around 300,000 distinct CDR3 sequences, around 7.3% of them singletons; the top ten hold 9.1%. This specimen was peripheral blood, taken 360 days after TCRalphabeta/CD19-depleted stem cell transplant. The receptors originated from a female patient younger than 10 who had a stem cell transplant for Fanconi anemia, so the T cells may come from the graft donor.

The genes are TRBV7-2 and TRBJ2-7; TRBD1 agrees at 11 bases. Germline trimming cut 4 bases from V and 4 bases from J; bases unmatched to any gene: 15. Germline loops: CDR1 SGHTA, CDR2 FQGNSA. The CDR3 is 18 amino acids. The CDR3 coding sequence is TGTGCCAGCAGCTGGCGAAAGCTACCGGGACAGGGGGTTTACGAGCAGTACTTC. Amino acids: CASSWRKLPGQGVYEQYF.

This sequence joins TRBV7-2 and TRBJ1-1; maybe TRBD1 (5 bases). CDR1 SGHTA and CDR2 FQGNSA come from the germline V gene. There are 13 residues in the CDR3. The V and J ends lost 5 bases and 10 bases respectively, with 17 bases between them. The chain's CDR3 is CASSLVGQGVAFF. For the CDR3, the DNA is TGTGCCAGCAGCCTGGTGGGGCAGGGCGTAGCTTTCTTT.

This clonotype was found many times. The chain links TRBV20-1 to TRBJ1-1; TRBD1 matches 7 bases. Trimming cost V 5 bases and J 2 bases; bases outside gene matches: 14. The CDR3 runs 16 residues. CDR1 is DFQATT and CDR2 is SNEGSKA in the germline V gene (reference sequence). The CDR3 here is CSAFSSGQILNTEAFF. The CDR3 DNA reads TGCAGTGCTTTTTCCTCGGGACAGATATTAAACACTGAAGCTTTCTTT.

This clonotype was counted between two and nine times. This chain's CDR3 is CASSLGRRATGEQFF. For the CDR3, the DNA is TGTGCCAGCAGCTTGGGCCGCAGGGCCACTGGAGAGCAGTTCTTC. This chain connects TRBV5-6 to TRBJ2-1, with D perhaps TRBD1 (5 bases). CDR1 SGHDT and CDR2 YYEEEE come from the germline V gene. The V and J ends lost 0 bases and 10 bases respectively, with 17 bases between them. The CDR3 runs 15 residues.

The chain couples TRBV3-1 to TRBJ2-3; 14 positions agree with TRBD2. With 4 bases clipped from V and 6 bases from J, the junction kept 12 bases outside the gene matches. The V gene's germline CDR1 is LGHDT and CDR2 YNNKEL (reference sequence). The CDR3 contains 18 residues. The CDR3 sequence: CASSLGLAGAPAEDTQYF. The DNA for the CDR3 is TGTGCCAGCAGCCTGGGACTAGCGGGGGCCCCGGCGGAGGATACGCAGTATTTT.

This clonotype appeared many times. V and J are TRBV10-3 and TRBJ2-1; 7 bases map to TRBD2. This CDR3 comprises 15 residues. V dropped 0 bases and J dropped 5; count of bases not matched to a gene: 4. Germline assignment: CDR1 ENHRY and CDR2 SYGVKD. The CDR3 bases are TGTGCCATCAGTGAGTCTCGCGGGGGAGACAATGAGCAGTTCTTC. As protein: CAISESRGGDNEQFF.

This clonotype has at least ten counts. The CDR3 is CASSLWGQAGELFF. Written as DNA, the CDR3 is TGCGCCAGCAGCTTGTGGGGGCAGGCCGGGGAGCTGTTTTTT. V and J are TRBV5-1 and TRBJ2-2; D possibly corresponds to TRBD1 (6 bases). The CDR3 runs 14 residues. The V and J ends lost 1 base and 6 bases respectively, with 10 bases between them. The germline V gene has CDR1 SGHRS and CDR2 YFSETQ.

In the case of this clonotype: A much larger clone sits a single nucleotide away, making a read error possible. The V gene is TRBV12-3 or TRBV12-4, the J gene TRBJ2-4, with unresolved D. The CDR3 contains 12 residues. The CDR3 sequence: CASSRARNIRYF. CDR3 nucleotide sequence: TGTGCCAGCAGCCGCGCTCGAAACATTCGGTACTTC.